This T cell receptor (beta chain) was identified during a study of shared clonotypes between healthy human individuals. Study-level points and caveats: An anticipated effect of sequencing depth on clonotype sharing among donors was recognized.

A word on this clone: No antigen is known for it.

Sequencing was performed with immunoSEQ multiplex PCR; in TCRdb, only in-frame clones are kept and a portion is missing. The sample includes roughly 500,000 clones, 70% to 80% of them seen just once. The sequence was collected from a woman between 40 and 55 years old in good health. Some clones in this sample may be carry-over from other donors' samples. The sample comprised PBMCs.

CDR3 sequence: CASSPTGSGRGGTQYF. The CDR3 DNA sequence: TGTGCCAGCAGTCCCACGGGTAGCGGGAGGGGGGGTACGCAGTATTTT. The chain recombines TRBV7-2 with TRBJ2-3; 11 nucleotides align to TRBD2. CDR1 and CDR2 (germline): SGHTA, FQGNSA. Trimming removed 6 bases from V and 8 bases from J; junction bases left unmatched: 13. The CDR3 sequence is 16 residues long.